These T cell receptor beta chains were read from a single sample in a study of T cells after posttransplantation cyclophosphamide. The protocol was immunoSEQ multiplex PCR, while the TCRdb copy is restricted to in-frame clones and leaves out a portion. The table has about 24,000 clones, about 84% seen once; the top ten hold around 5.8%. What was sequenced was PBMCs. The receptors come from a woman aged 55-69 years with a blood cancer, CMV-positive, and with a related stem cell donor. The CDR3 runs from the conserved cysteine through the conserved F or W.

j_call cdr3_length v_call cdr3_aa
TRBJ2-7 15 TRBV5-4 CASSPKGALLHEQYF
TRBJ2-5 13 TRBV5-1 CASTRERLGTQYF
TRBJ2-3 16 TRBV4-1 CASSPLVRGRTDTQYF
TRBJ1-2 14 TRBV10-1 CASSAGTGGYGYTF
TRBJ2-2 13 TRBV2 CASDKRNTGELFF
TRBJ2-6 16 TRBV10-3 CAISEIRGLGANVLTF
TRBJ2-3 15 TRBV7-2 CASSNGDFTTDTQYF
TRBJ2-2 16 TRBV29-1 CSVGLAGVKNTGELFF
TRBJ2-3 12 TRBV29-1 CSVHRGSDTQYF
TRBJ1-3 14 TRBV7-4 CASTIGVSGNTIYF
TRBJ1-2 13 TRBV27 CASSLWPQGGYTF
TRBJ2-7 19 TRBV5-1 CASSLRPGQGKIGPYEQYF
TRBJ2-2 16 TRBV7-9 CASSLGAGFGTGELFF
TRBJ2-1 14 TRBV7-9 CASSGGDFYNEQFF
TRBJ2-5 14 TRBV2 CASSLTGSGETQYF
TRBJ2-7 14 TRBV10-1 CASSPGQKTYEQYF
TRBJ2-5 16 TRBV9 CASSQPTGTGGETQYF
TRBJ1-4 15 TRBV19 CASSKGQVLNEKLFF
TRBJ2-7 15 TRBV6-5 CASSYSIQGALEQYF
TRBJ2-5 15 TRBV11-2 CASSLPGRGVETQYF